This T cell receptor (beta chain) was sequenced during a study of blood T cell repertoires in COVID-19. Turning to the study itself: The United States, Italy and Spain provided the acute and convalescent COVID-19 samples. Nucleic acid was either cDNA or gDNA, and it came from T cells, B-cell-depleted T cells, or PBMCs.

Enrolment of Seattle patients took place during active infection, and they were followed longitudinally. Source study methods: Amplified reference gene primers provided the basis for estimating nucleated cell counts. Assay used: immunoSEQ multiplex PCR; TCRdb lists only in-frame clones, some missing. The V and J calls and clone size were taken over from that table, and D and trimming were inferred from the DNA. The sample carries roughly 120,000 clones, approximately 85% recorded once. The germline gives CDR1 MNHEY, CDR2 SMNVEV (reference sequence). The CDR3 loop spans 15 amino acids. J lost 8 bases, V lost 3 bases, and 10 bases had no gene match.

Sequencing was performed on peripheral blood. The J gene is TRBJ2-1, the V gene TRBV27, with TRBD2 matching over 7 bases. The receptor was derived from an elderly woman with COVID-19, enrolled during active disease. CDR3 DNA sequence: TGTGCCAGCAGTTTCGGGTGGGAGGGCATTGATGAGCAGTTCTTC. It specifies CASSFGWEGIDEQFF.